This TCR beta chain appears in the sequencing data of a study of blood T cell repertoires in COVID-19. Study as a whole: COVID-19 samples from acute and convalescent phases originated in the United States, Italy and Spain. The analysed material was cDNA or gDNA that came from T cells, B-cell-depleted T cells, or PBMCs.

The germline CDR1 and CDR2 sequences are SQVTM and ANQGSEA. This CDR3 spans 13 amino acids. TCRdb keeps only in-frame clones here, not all; method: immunoSEQ multiplex PCR. Of about 200,000 clones in the sample, 75% to 95% are singletons; the top ten hold 0.53%. About this clone: One end of the junction varies from germline; a read error may be responsible.

Specimen: peripheral blood. This chain links TRBV29-1 with TRBJ1-1; 7 nucleotides agree with TRBD1. This clonotype was sampled from a man between 50 and 59 years old with acute or convalescent COVID-19. The CDR3 nucleotides are TGCAGCGTAGAAGGGACAGAGAACACTGAAGCTTTCTTT. Translated: CSVEGTENTEAFF.